A selection of T cell receptor beta chains follows, all from one sample in a study of metastatic and nonmetastatic thyroid tumors. From the PCR reads, TCRdb re-called clones with MiXCR. The sample yields 6,000 or so clones, 33% seen once. The sample was adjacent normal tissue. Source of these receptors: a male donor with papillary thyroid cancer or a benign thyroid nodule (not recorded which). Some clones in this sample may be carry-over from other donors' samples. Each CDR3 is given with its conserved first and last residue. D genes are given only for firm matches. Where a row states a size, it is once, few, many or the class of an expanded clone; other rows omit it.

CDR3 DNA	CDR3 protein	V gene	J gene	clone size	D gene
TGCGCCAGCAGCTCTAGCCGGAGCTCCTACAATGAGCAGTTCTTC	CASSSSRSSYNEQFF	TRBV5-1	TRBJ2-1	-	-
TGTGCCAGCAGCCCAACAGACAGGGGTGGAGATACGCAGTATTTT	CASSPTDRGGDTQYF	TRBV12-3/TRBV12-4	TRBJ2-3	few	TRBD1
TGTGCCAGCAGTTCGAAGTATAATTGGGCCAACGTCCTTACCTTC	CASSSKYNWANVLTF	TRBV28	TRBJ2-6	-	-
TGTGCCAGCAGCTTGCGTCAGGCCAATTCACCCCTCCACTTT	CASSLRQANSPLHF	TRBV5-6	TRBJ1-6	-	-
TGTGCCAGCACGCCCCGGGCGTGCACTGAAGCTTTCTTT	CASTPRACTEAFF	TRBV27	TRBJ1-1	few	-
TGTGCCAGCAGGGTGGACAGGGAAAACCCCTACGAGCAGTACTTC	CASRVDRENPYEQYF	TRBV2	TRBJ2-7	few	TRBD1
TGTGCCACCATTGACTCATGGGGCCCTGAGAATTGCTACACCTTC	CATIDSWGPENCYTF	TRBV24-1	TRBJ1-2	-	-
TGTGCCAGCAGCTCAACTCCTATCACTGAAGCTTTCTTT	CASSSTPITEAFF	TRBV7-3	TRBJ1-1	-	-
TGTGCCAGCAGTAGGTCTGGAAACACCATATATTTT	CASSRSGNTIYF	TRBV9	TRBJ1-3	-	-
TGCAGTGCTATAGCGGGAGAGGGCGAGCAGTACTTC	CSAIAGEGEQYF	TRBV20-1	TRBJ2-7	-	TRBD2
TGTGCCAGCTCGCTAGCGGGAGGGCCGGGAGGGAATGAGCAGTTCTTC	CASSLAGGPGGNEQFF	TRBV27	TRBJ2-1	few	TRBD2
TGCAGTGCTAGAGATGAGGAAGGGGCCACATACGAGCAGTACTTC	CSARDEEGATYEQYF	TRBV20-1	TRBJ2-7	-	-
TGCAGTGCTAGAGATCCCAGCGACTCCTACAATGAGCAGTTCTTC	CSARDPSDSYNEQFF	TRBV20-1	TRBJ2-1	-	-
TGTGCCAGCAGTGACCCCGGTACAGGGGCCTCCTATGGCTACACCTTC	CASSDPGTGASYGYTF	TRBV12-3/TRBV12-4	TRBJ1-2	few	TRBD1
TGCAGTGCTAAGGGGGGACAGGGAGACGGCTACACCTTC	CSAKGGQGDGYTF	TRBV20-1	TRBJ1-2	few	TRBD1
TGTGCCAGCAGCCCCGACGGCTTTGGGGGCTACACCTTC	CASSPDGFGGYTF	TRBV6-1	TRBJ1-2	few	-
TGTGCCAGCAGTCCAGGGGGACCCTCCTACGAGCAGTACTTC	CASSPGGPSYEQYF	TRBV27	TRBJ2-7	large	TRBD1
TGCGCCAGCAGCCCAGACGGGGGATCAGGGGCCAACGTCCTGACTTTC	CASSPDGGSGANVLTF	TRBV4-1	TRBJ2-6	-	-
TGCGCCAGCAGCTTGGGGCACCGGGACGGTCACTACGAGCAGTACTTC	CASSLGHRDGHYEQYF	TRBV5-1	TRBJ2-7	-	-
TGTGCCAGCAGTTGGGACAGGGGGACTGAAGCTTTCTTT	CASSWDRGTEAFF	TRBV6-5	TRBJ1-1	few	TRBD1
TGTGCCAGCTCACCAAGGGGCCTTAGCAATCAGCCCCAGCATTTT	CASSPRGLSNQPQHF	TRBV18	TRBJ1-5	-	-
TGCAGTGGGCAGGGTGGCACCGGGGAGCTGTTTTTT	CSGQGGTGELFF	TRBV20-1	TRBJ2-2	-	-
TGTGCCAGCAGCCTCGAAACCGGAGGGGGCGATGGCTACACCTTC	CASSLETGGGDGYTF	TRBV4-2	TRBJ1-2	large	TRBD1
TGTGCCAGCAGCGGAGATTCGGTTGGCACAGATACGCAGTATTTT	CASSGDSVGTDTQYF	TRBV2	TRBJ2-3	many	-
TGCAGTGCTAGCGCTAGACTAGCGGGAGACACAGATACGCAGTATTTT	CSASARLAGDTDTQYF	TRBV20-1	TRBJ2-3	-	TRBD2
TGCGCCAGCAGCGCAGCGGGGGGCCTCTTCTACGAGCAGTACTTC	CASSAAGGLFYEQYF	TRBV5-1	TRBJ2-7	large	TRBD2
TGTGCCAGCAGCCCCCGCGTCGGTAGGGGGGTCTTC	CASSPRVGRGVF	TRBV7-8	TRBJ2-1	-	-
TGTGCCTGGAGCAAACAGGCGGGAAAGAATGTAGTGCAGTTCTTC	CAWSKQAGKNVVQFF	TRBV30	TRBJ2-1	once	-
TGTGCCAGTAGTACTGTCTTGAACACTGAAGCTTTCTTT	CASSTVLNTEAFF	TRBV19	TRBJ1-1	-	-
TGTGCCATTGGAGGGTTCTATGTCTACACCTTC	CAIGGFYVYTF	TRBV6-1	TRBJ1-2	few	-
TGTGCCAGCAGAACAGGGTATTCTGGAAACACCATATATTTT	CASRTGYSGNTIYF	TRBV6-1	TRBJ1-3	few	-
TGTGCCAGCAGCCCCCGGACAGGGGTTAACTATGGCTACACCTTC	CASSPRTGVNYGYTF	TRBV7-8	TRBJ1-2	-	TRBD1
TGTGCCAGCAGCGTAGTTGGCGGAGGAAACACCATATATTTT	CASSVVGGGNTIYF	TRBV9	TRBJ1-3	-	-
TGCAGCGTTCCCCGTGCGGGAGCCCTGGGCGAGCAGTACTTC	CSVPRAGALGEQYF	TRBV29-1	TRBJ2-7	many	TRBD2
TGCGCCAGCAGCTTGGGACAGGAGGCGGGGGCCAACGTCCTGACTTTC	CASSLGQEAGANVLTF	TRBV5-1	TRBJ2-6	-	-
TGCAGTGCTAGAGATCACAGTGGCTCTGGAAACACCATATATTTT	CSARDHSGSGNTIYF	TRBV20-1	TRBJ1-3	many	-
TGCAGTGCTACTGGCGGGATTGGCCTTCTCAATGAGCAGTTCTTC	CSATGGIGLLNEQFF	TRBV20-1	TRBJ2-1	-	-
TGTGCCAGCACCCCAGGGTTAGTGGAAAAACTGTTTTTT	CASTPGLVEKLFF	TRBV2	TRBJ1-4	-	-
TGTGCCAGCAGCGATCGGACTAGTCGGGTCAACAATGAGCAGTTCTTC	CASSDRTSRVNNEQFF	TRBV9	TRBJ2-1	-	TRBD2
TGTGCCAGCAGCCGGACTAGCGGAACACCCTACGAGCAGTACTTC	CASSRTSGTPYEQYF	TRBV7-8	TRBJ2-7	-	TRBD2
TGTGCCAGCAGCTACGGGGTAGCGGGCACCGGGGAGCTGTTTTTT	CASSYGVAGTGELFF	TRBV11-3	TRBJ2-2	medium-sized	TRBD2
TGTGCCACCAGCAGGTTTAGCGGGAGGATAGATACGCAGTATTTT	CATSRFSGRIDTQYF	TRBV15	TRBJ2-3	-	TRBD2
TGTGCCTGGAGTTCAAGCACAGGGGACGAGACCCAGTACTTC	CAWSSSTGDETQYF	TRBV30	TRBJ2-5	many	TRBD1
TGTGCCAGTAGCCCAGGGAGGGGGAGTGGGAACACTGAAGCTTTCTTT	CASSPGRGSGNTEAFF	TRBV19	TRBJ1-1	-	-
TGTGCCAGCAGTGACACTAGCGGGGACACGCAGTATTTT	CASSDTSGDTQYF	TRBV3-1	TRBJ2-3	-	TRBD2